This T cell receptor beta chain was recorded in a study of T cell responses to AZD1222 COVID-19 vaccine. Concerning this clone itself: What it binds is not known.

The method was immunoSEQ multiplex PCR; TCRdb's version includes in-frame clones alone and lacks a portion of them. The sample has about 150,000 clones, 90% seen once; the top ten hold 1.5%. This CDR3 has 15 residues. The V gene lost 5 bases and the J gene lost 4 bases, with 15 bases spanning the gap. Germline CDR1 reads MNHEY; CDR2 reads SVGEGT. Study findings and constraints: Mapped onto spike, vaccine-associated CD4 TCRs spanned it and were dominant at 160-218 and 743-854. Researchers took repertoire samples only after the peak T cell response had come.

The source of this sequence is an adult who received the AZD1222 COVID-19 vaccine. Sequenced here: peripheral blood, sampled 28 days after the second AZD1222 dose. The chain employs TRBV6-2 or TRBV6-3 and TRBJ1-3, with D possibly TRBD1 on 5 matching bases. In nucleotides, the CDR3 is TGTGCCAGCAGTCCCCTCGACAGTTGGGGAAACACCATATATTTT. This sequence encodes CASSPLDSWGNTIYF.